The 19 T cell receptor beta chains reported below all come from one sample, sequenced in a study of spatial heterogeneity in lung cancer. TCRdb passed the 5' RACE reads through MiXCR, listing each CDR3 protein once. The sample has about 50,000 distinct CDR3 sequences; roughly 7.6% are singletons. Documented time point: sample taken at primary tumor resection. Unsorted whole RNA from tumor, nontumor lung or frozen PBMC underwent sequencing. The material was PBMCs, obtained at surgery. The receptors here all came from a female donor with early-stage non-small cell lung cancer.

In this sample, this clonotype turned up many times. This chain connects TRBV7-2 to TRBJ1-5; no reliable D call. The CDR3 spans 16 residues. The ends were cut back, 4 bases at V and 5 bases at J, with 18 bases in the middle. Germline V lookup: CDR1 SGHTA, CDR2 FQGNSA. This CDR3 reads CASSSRASEGDQPQHF. The CDR3 coding sequence is TGTGCCAGCAGCTCCCGGGCTTCCGAGGGCGATCAGCCCCAGCATTTT.

The CDR3 protein is CAWSSLGWQETQYF. In DNA form, the CDR3 reads TGTGCCTGGAGTTCCTTGGGTTGGCAAGAGACCCAGTACTTC. The gene calls are TRBV30 and TRBJ2-5; D is uncertain. With 2 bases removed from V and 2 bases from J, the gap between germline ends came to 12 bases. CDR3 length equals 14 residues. Germline lookup yields CDR1 GTSNPN and CDR2 SVGIG (reference sequence).

This chain uses TRBV29-1 with TRBJ2-1; 10 bases fit TRBD2. V shed 6 bases and J 7 bases; nucleotides not matched to a gene: 6. The CDR3 consists of 13 residues. The V gene's germline CDR1 is SQVTM and CDR2 ANQGSEA. The CDR3 nucleotides read TGCAGCGTACCTAGCGGGGGAAGGAATGAGCAGTTCTTC. Translating it yields CSVPSGGRNEQFF.

In its sample, this clonotype is medium-sized. The rearrangement joins TRBV19 to TRBJ2-4, with no clear D. V was shortened by 2 bases and J by 1 base, with 12 bases between the two germline ends. This CDR3 spans 16 amino acids. Germline V CDR1 and CDR2: LNHDA, SQIVND (reference sequence). For the CDR3, the DNA is TGTGCCAGTAGTATAAACAGACCGGAGGCCAAAAACATTCAGTACTTC. Amino acid sequence: CASSINRPEAKNIQYF.

The rearrangement uses TRBV13 and TRBJ2-7; unclear D gene. The CDR3 length is 13 residues. V lost 5 bases, J lost 7 bases, and 15 bases lay in between. Germline CDR1 and CDR2: PRHDT and FYEKMQ (reference sequence). The CDR3 is CASSNRTTVEQYF. The CDR3 nucleotides are TGTGCCAGCAGCAACCGTACCACCGTTGAGCAGTACTTC.

This clonotype was seen a handful of times. The rearrangement joins TRBV7-2 to TRBJ1-4; tentatively, D is TRBD1 (5 bases). Per the germline V gene, CDR1 is SGHTA and CDR2 is FQGNSA. This CDR3 region has 13 residues. Trimming cost V 5 bases and J 7 bases, with 11 bases left between them. The CDR3 protein is CASSPRGFEKLFF. The CDR3 nucleotides are TGTGCCAGCAGCCCCCGGGGGTTTGAAAAACTGTTTTTT.

The rearrangement joins TRBV7-3 to TRBJ2-7; D remains ambiguous. Germline V CDR1 and CDR2: SGHTA, FQGTGA. This CDR3 is 14 amino acids long. V dropped 5 bases and J dropped 0 bases, with 11 bases sitting between them. The CDR3 is CASSLGPTSYEQYF. For the CDR3, the DNA is TGTGCCAGCAGCCTAGGACCAACCTCCTACGAGCAGTACTTC.

This clonotype was seen more than once but under ten times. This chain connects TRBV19 to TRBJ2-7; D remains ambiguous. CDR3 size: 15 residues. Germline loops: CDR1 LNHDA, CDR2 SQIVND (reference sequence). With 1 base removed from V and 3 bases from J, the gap between germline ends came to 13 bases. Written as DNA, the CDR3 is TGTGCCAGTAGTATAGCCGGGTTTTCGGGCTACGAGCAGTACTTC. Its protein is CASSIAGFSGYEQYF.

The chain recombines TRBV5-1 with TRBJ1-1; a possible D gene is TRBD1 (5 bases). This CDR3 has 13 amino acids. Germline V gene sequence: CDR1 SGHRS, CDR2 YFSETQ. V lost 3 bases and J lost 5, with 11 bases in between. CDR3 residues: CASSSQGRTEAFF. In DNA, the CDR3 is TGCGCCAGCAGCTCTCAGGGAAGGACTGAAGCTTTCTTT.

This clonotype was counted many times. The V gene is TRBV6-5, the J gene TRBJ2-2; D possibly corresponds to TRBD1 (6 bases). This CDR3 is 17 amino acids long. Germline V gene lookup returns CDR1 MNHEY and CDR2 SVGAGI. Trimming removed 6 bases at V and 0 bases at J, with 17 bases between. The CDR3 is CASSRQRTASNTGELFF. The CDR3 region has the DNA TGTGCCAGCAGCCGACAGAGGACAGCCTCGAACACCGGGGAGCTGTTTTTT.

The rearrangement joins TRBV6-2 or TRBV6-3 to TRBJ1-2; 9 bases line up with TRBD1. This CDR3 contains 16 residues. V lost 6 bases, J lost 8 bases, and 16 bases stayed unmatched. Germline V lookup: CDR1 MNHEY, CDR2 SVGEGT. CDR3 region: CASSIPKSGTGNGYTF. Written as DNA, the CDR3 is TGTGCCAGCAGCATACCCAAATCCGGGACAGGGAACGGCTACACCTTC.

The table lists this clonotype with many counts. The chain carries TRBV2 and TRBJ1-5; 7 bases are shared with TRBD1. Trimming cost V 6 bases and J 7 bases; bases outside gene matches: 9. The CDR3 is made up of 14 amino acids. Germline-derived CDR1 and CDR2 are SNHLY and FYNNEI. The CDR3 here is CASRSGQVGQPQHF. The CDR3, as DNA: TGTGCCAGCAGATCCGGACAGGTCGGGCAGCCCCAGCATTTT. The whole variable domain, remainder taken from reference TRBV2 and TRBJ1-5, is EPEVTQTPSHQVTQMGQEVILRCVPISNHLYFYWYRQILGQKVEFLVSFYNNEISEKSEIFDDQFSVERPDGSNFTLKIRSTKLEDSAMYFCASRSGQVGQPQHFGDGTRLSIL.

This clonotype was observed a few times. The chain uses TRBV30 and TRBJ1-5; 10 nucleotides agree with TRBD1. The CDR3 loop spans 14 amino acids. Trimming took 1 base from V and 6 from J; bases not matched to a gene: 3. The V gene's germline CDR1 is GTSNPN and CDR2 SVGIG (reference sequence). This chain's CDR3 is CAWSAGQGGQPQHF. The CDR3, as DNA: TGTGCCTGGAGTGCTGGACAGGGGGGTCAGCCCCAGCATTTT.

The table lists this clonotype with many counts. The rearrangement links TRBV27 to TRBJ1-2; D ambiguous. V was clipped by 6 bases and J by 0 bases, with 14 bases between them. The CDR3 is made up of 15 amino acids. Germline V gene sequence: CDR1 MNHEY, CDR2 SMNVEV (reference sequence). The chain's CDR3 is CASSRADTANYGYTF. The CDR3 nucleotides read TGTGCCAGCAGCCGCGCAGACACAGCTAACTATGGCTACACCTTC.

Only a few counts were recorded for this clonotype. The chain couples TRBV20-1 to TRBJ1-1, with D possibly being TRBD1 (5 bases). Per germline, CDR1 DFQATT and CDR2 SNEGSKA (reference sequence). CDR3 size: 10 residues. The CDR3 DNA sequence: TGCAGCGCGCTATTCGGGGCCGCTTTCTTT. As protein: CSALFGAAFF.

This clonotype was detected a few times. The chain links TRBV29-1 to TRBJ1-2; D not certain. The germline CDR1 and CDR2 sequences are SQVTM and ANQGSEA. Trimming removed 7 bases from V and 2 bases from J, with 8 bases in between. The CDR3 loop spans 11 amino acids. The CDR3 DNA reads as TGCAGCGCCCGATCAAACTATGGCTACACCTTC. The encoded protein is CSARSNYGYTF. Filled out from reference TRBV29-1 and TRBJ1-2, the complete variable domain reads SAVISQKPSRDICQRGTSLTIQCQVDSQVTMMFWYRQQPGQSLTLIATANQGSEATYESGFVIDKFPISRPNLTFSTLTVSNMSPEDSSIYLCSARSNYGYTFGSGTRLTVV.

This rearrangement joins TRBV6-1 to TRBJ2-3, with D possibly called TRBD1 or TRBD2 (5 bases each). Germline assignment: CDR1 MNHNS and CDR2 SASEGT. V lost 4 bases, J lost 1 base, and 21 bases lay in between. The CDR3 has 18 residues. The CDR3: CASSVFRGRTPGTDTQYF. CDR3 DNA sequence: TGTGCCAGCAGTGTGTTTAGGGGACGAACACCAGGCACAGATACGCAGTATTTT.

This clonotype was detected a few times. The chain recombines TRBV6-1 with TRBJ1-4; 8 nucleotides agree with TRBD1. CDR1 MNHNS and CDR2 SASEGT come from the germline V gene. With V trimmed by 6 bases and J by 0 bases, 15 bases remained unmatched. The CDR3 extends over 19 amino acids. CDR3 coding DNA: TGTGCCAGCAGCCCTAGGGGGACAGGTTGGGCCTCAACTAATGAAAAACTGTTTTTT. Encoded protein: CASSPRGTGWASTNEKLFF.

The chain has TRBV2 and TRBJ1-4, with 10 bases lining up with TRBD1. Trimming cost V 8 bases and J 8 bases; bases outside gene matches: 8. Germline CDR1 and CDR2: SNHLY and FYNNEI. CDR3 length: 14 amino acids. For the CDR3, the DNA is TGTGCCAGCGGCGGGACAGGGGAAGCGGAAAAACTGTTTTTT. This encodes CASGGTGEAEKLFF.